This T cell receptor (beta chain) stems from a study of regulatory T cells in long-lasting Graves disease. The study, taken as a whole, reports: Persistent Graves' disease cases displayed lower TCR diversity than newly diagnosed ones. Persistent disease was characterized by preferential usage of TRBV28, TRBJ1-2 and TRBJ2-5.

Investigators prepared the TCR beta libraries by applying iRepertoire HTBI primers and Arm-PCR of CDR3 regions. Via MiXCR, TCRdb re-called the multiplex PCR reads, giving one row per CDR3 protein. This sample carries around 480,000 distinct CDR3 sequences, 15% to 20% of them seen once, and the ten largest clones take over 9%. This clonotype has a count of ten or more. Antigen: not known. The CDR3 runs to 15 residues. Per the germline V gene, CDR1 is SEHNR and CDR2 is FQNEAQ (reference sequence). Trimming took 5 bases from V and 4 from J; bases not matched to a gene: 6. As for time point: newly diagnosed GD, antithyroid drugs for less than 3 months. PBMCs provided the RNA from which the TCR library was made. The sample also formed part of further work on T cells in Graves' hyperthyroidism and ophthalmopathy. That work contributes: With the HTBI primer set, the TCR CDR3 went through a first round of RT-PCR.

The specimen comprised peripheral blood mononuclear cells (PBMCs), sampled at new diagnosis, from a patient treated with antithyroid drugs. The TCR originated in a man aged 40-49 years with Graves disease. This chain uses TRBV7-9 with TRBJ2-1, with 9 bases matching TRBD2. For the CDR3, the DNA is TGTGCCAGCAGCATACTAGCGGGCGATTACAATGAGCAGTTCTTC. It codes for CASSILAGDYNEQFF. The full variable domain, its missing parts supplied by reference TRBV7-9 and TRBJ2-1, is DTGVSQNPRHKITKRGQNVTFRCDPISEHNRLYWYRQTLGQGPEFLTYFQNEAQLEKSRLLSDRFSAERPKGSFSTLEIQRTEQGDSAMYLCASSILAGDYNEQFFGPGTRLTVL.